The clone carrying this T cell receptor beta chain has only a few counts. Its antigen is undetermined. This entry belongs to a study of response to subunit inactivated influenza vaccine. Overall study findings and caveats: Each seasonal influenza vaccination, the authors suggested, recruits few new T cells.

TCRdb ran MiXCR on the RT-PCR reads and lists one entry per CDR3 protein. The top ten clones hold 10% of a sample with 860,000 or so distinct CDR3 sequences, less than 25% of them seen once. Germline V lookup: CDR1 DFQATT, CDR2 SNEGSKA (reference sequence). V gave up 3 bases and J gave up 0 bases, with 10 bases separating them. The CDR3 consists of 14 residues. The receptor's source is a middle-aged man who received an inactivated influenza vaccine. The genes are TRBV20-1 and TRBJ2-3; tentatively, D is TRBD1 or TRBD2 (5 bases each). The specimen comprised PBMCs from blood, sampled 4 to 6 days after vaccination. This chain's CDR3 is CSARGTESTDTQYF. The DNA of the CDR3 is TGCAGTGCTAGGGGGACGGAAAGCACAGATACGCAGTATTTT.